The 5 T cell receptor beta chains below come from one sample, sequenced in a study of blood T cell repertoires in COVID-19. Some clones are missing from TCRdb's copy, which holds only in-frame ones; the method was immunoSEQ multiplex PCR. This table has 85,000 to 130,000 clones, about 70% appearing once. What was sequenced was peripheral blood. The receptor source for this set is a human donor with acute or convalescent COVID-19. The donor label of this sample is uncertain.

V gene TRBV28 combines with J gene TRBJ1-1; 7 nucleotides match TRBD1. V gave up 6 bases and J gave up 5 bases; unmatched junction bases: 15. The CDR3 has 16 residues. Looked up from germline, CDR1 is MDHEN and CDR2 is SYDVKM. CDR3 region: CASSFRPGQRRTEAFF. Here the CDR3 DNA reads TGTGCCAGCAGCTTCCGTCCGGGACAGAGGAGGACTGAAGCTTTCTTT.

This clone was found many times. The gene calls are TRBV6-1 and TRBJ2-3; maybe TRBD2 (5 bases). V lost 3 bases and J 1 base, leaving 11 bases between the germline ends. In germline, CDR1 is MNHNS, CDR2 SASEGT. The length of the CDR3 is 15 residues. The CDR3 sequence: CASSDVGVGTDTQYF. The CDR3, as DNA: TGTGCCAGCAGTGACGTCGGGGTTGGCACAGATACGCAGTATTTT.

V is TRBV19 and J is TRBJ2-6; TRBD1 agrees at 8 bases. This CDR3 contains 16 residues. V shed 7 bases, J shed 1 base, and the junction held 6 bases outside the gene matches. Per the germline V gene, CDR1 is LNHDA and CDR2 is SQIVND (reference sequence). CDR3 protein: CASKSQGASGANVLTF. CDR3 in DNA: TGTGCCAGTAAGTCCCAGGGGGCTTCTGGGGCCAACGTCCTGACTTTC.

The V call is TRBV7-8, the J call TRBJ1-2; unclear D gene. V shed 5 bases and J shed 4 bases, with 11 bases lying between them. The CDR3 extends over 13 amino acids. Germline loops: CDR1 SGHVS, CDR2 FQNEAQ. CDR3 sequence reads: CASSQQLTYGYTF. CDR3 in DNA: TGTGCCAGCAGCCAACAGCTCACCTATGGCTACACCTTC.

The V gene is TRBV5-1, the J gene TRBJ2-1, with D possibly TRBD2 on 7 matching bases. Germline lookup yields CDR1 SGHRS and CDR2 YFSETQ. Deletions cut 0 bases from V and 6 bases from J, with 13 bases between. The CDR3 covers 15 residues. The chain's CDR3 is CASSLDGGPINEQFF. In DNA, the CDR3 is TGCGCCAGCAGCTTGGACGGGGGGCCCATCAATGAGCAGTTCTTC.